Listed below are T cell receptor beta chains from one sample, sequenced in a study of blood T cell repertoires in COVID-19. Sequenced by immunoSEQ multiplex PCR; TCRdb stores in-frame clones only, minus some. The table records more than 350,000 clones, roughly 90% of them present only once. Sequenced: peripheral blood. These receptors came from a woman aged 30 to 39 with COVID-19, enrolled during active disease. The CDR3 runs from the conserved cysteine through the conserved F or W. Each record gives: J gene, V gene, CDR3 protein.

TRBJ1-6 | TRBV10-3 | CAIKQGDNSPLHF
TRBJ2-7 | TRBV4-1 | CASSQSFPGRGPGYEQYF
TRBJ2-4 | TRBV28 | CASSRTELAKNIQYF
TRBJ1-5 | TRBV6-6 | CASSYPDKGPQHF
TRBJ2-3 | TRBV9 | CASREGTDTQYF
TRBJ2-5 | TRBV4-2 | CASSQGRSEAQETQYF
TRBJ2-7 | TRBV28 | CASSGQGWGQYF
TRBJ2-2 | TRBV27 | CASSPSNTGELFF
TRBJ2-1 | TRBV27 | CASSLFGLAGVNNEQFF
TRBJ2-1 | TRBV5-1 | CASSSGQGGSYNEQFF
TRBJ1-2 | TRBV9 | CASSEQGAREPYGYTF
TRBJ1-5 | TRBV27 | CASGQGTGGQPQHF
TRBJ1-5 | TRBV19 | CASSITGKAQPQHF
TRBJ1-6 | TRBV5-1 | CASRLGFETSNSPLHF
TRBJ1-2 | TRBV7-9 | CASSLAGREANYGYTF
TRBJ2-5 | TRBV2 | CASGQGGVETQYF
TRBJ1-1 | TRBV30 | CAWSDQGAPINTEAFF
TRBJ2-5 | TRBV30 | CAWSAGGSRETQYF
TRBJ1-5 | TRBV30 | CAWTPGGGQPQHF
TRBJ2-3 | TRBV2 | CASKGVAEADTQYF
TRBJ1-2 | TRBV7-9 | CASSLEAPIDGYTF
TRBJ2-5 | TRBV7-9 | CASSLAAETQYF
TRBJ1-3 | TRBV6-6 | CASRGDRSSGNTIYF
TRBJ2-3 | TRBV5-4 | CASSLGGGDTSTDTQYF
TRBJ2-5 | TRBV5-6 | CASTKLAGDRQETQYF
TRBJ2-3 | TRBV4-3 | CASSQDSTDTDTQYF
TRBJ2-1 | TRBV5-1 | CASSPGSSYNEQFF
TRBJ2-2 | TRBV6-2/TRBV6-3 | CASSWGLGTGELFF
TRBJ1-6 | TRBV6-2/TRBV6-3 | CASNPGQIYNSPLHF
TRBJ2-2 | TRBV6-5 | CASSFPRGNTGELFF
TRBJ1-2 | TRBV4-2 | CASSHGYGYTF
TRBJ1-6 | TRBV5-1 | CASSQGISSYNSPLHF
TRBJ2-3 | TRBV27 | CASSLGLAGADTQYF
TRBJ2-2 | TRBV11-3 | CASSPLGSGNTGELFF
TRBJ2-1 | TRBV28 | CASSSTSEGNEQFF
TRBJ2-5 | TRBV7-2 | CASSQGSGSRETQYF
TRBJ1-3 | TRBV2 | CASSYRDPSVSGNTIYF
TRBJ2-3 | TRBV5-1 | CASSLGDRGFADTQYF
TRBJ1-2 | TRBV4-1 | CASSQGMGQLGPYGYTF
TRBJ1-2 | TRBV24-1 | CATSDPQAGEVGYGYTF
TRBJ1-1 | TRBV5-1 | CASRQGQTEAFF
TRBJ2-2 | TRBV19 | CASSLTSGRSNTGELFF
TRBJ2-6 | TRBV2 | CASSVPGVLTF